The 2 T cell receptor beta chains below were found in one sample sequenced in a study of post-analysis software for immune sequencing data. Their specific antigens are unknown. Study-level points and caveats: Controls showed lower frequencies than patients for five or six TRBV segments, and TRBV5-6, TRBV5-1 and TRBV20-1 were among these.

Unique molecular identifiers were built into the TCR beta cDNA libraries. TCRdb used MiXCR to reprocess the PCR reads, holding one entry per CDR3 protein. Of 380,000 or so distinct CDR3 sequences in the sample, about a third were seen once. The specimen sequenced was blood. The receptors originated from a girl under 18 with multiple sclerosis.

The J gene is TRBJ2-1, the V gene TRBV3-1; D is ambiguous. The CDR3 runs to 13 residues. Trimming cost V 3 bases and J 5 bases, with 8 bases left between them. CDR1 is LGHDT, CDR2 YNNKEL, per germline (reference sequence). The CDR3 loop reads CASSHGYNNEQFF. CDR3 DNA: TGTGCCAGCAGCCATGGGTATAACAATGAGCAGTTCTTC.

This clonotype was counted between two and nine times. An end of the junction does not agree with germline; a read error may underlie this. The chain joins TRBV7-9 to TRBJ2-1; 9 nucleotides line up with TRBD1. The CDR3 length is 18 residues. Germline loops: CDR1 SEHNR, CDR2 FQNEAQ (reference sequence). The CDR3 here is CASSFGLHRGPVYNEQFF. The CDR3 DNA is TGCGCCAGCAGCTTCGGGCTTCACAGGGGGCCGGTCTACAATGAGCAGTTCTTC.